The rows below give T cell receptor beta chains drawn from one sample of a study of Graves' ophthalmopathy and Graves' hyperthyroidism. TCRdb passed the multiplex PCR reads through MiXCR, listing each CDR3 protein once. This table holds 350,000 to 450,000 distinct CDR3 sequences, about 18% found once. What was sequenced was peripheral blood. The receptors stem from a woman under 30 with Graves' ophthalmopathy. Each CDR3 is given with its conserved first and last residue. The D gene is left open where the match is weak.

V,J,D,CDR3
TRBV9,TRBJ1-5,.,CASSVDGLLNQPQHF
TRBV6-2/TRBV6-3,TRBJ2-7,TRBD1,CATLTGTYEQYF
TRBV11-2,TRBJ1-1,TRBD1,CASSNRDRETEAFF
TRBV29-1,TRBJ2-5,TRBD1,CSGGQEETQYF
TRBV30,TRBJ1-5,.,CAWSVRSAGGNQPQHF
TRBV12-3/TRBV12-4,TRBJ2-7,.,CASSLEGGGWPYEQYF
TRBV27,TRBJ1-5,.,CASSSLQRREQPQHF
TRBV2,TRBJ2-4,TRBD2,CASLLPGLAGGGNIQYF
TRBV7-2,TRBJ2-5,.,CASRPRGWETQYF
TRBV13,TRBJ2-7,.,CASSSPQRKGLNYEQYF